The present TCR beta chain was sequenced within a study of blood T cell repertoires in COVID-19. About the research overall: PBMCs, B-cell-depleted T cells, or T cells provided the cDNA or gDNA that made up the material.

Authors' data handling: Amplifying reference gene primers gave estimates of nucleated cell counts. Only in-frame clones appear in the TCRdb table, and some are missing; sequencing was by immunoSEQ multiplex PCR. The DNA was the basis for D and trimming; V, J and clone size are from that table. The profile covers under 300,000 clones, with over 80% appearing a single time and more than 1% taken by the ten largest. Germline V CDR1 and CDR2: SGHRS, YFSETQ. V trimming: 4 bases; J trimming: 3 bases; junction bases outside the gene matches: 8. The length of the CDR3 is 18 residues. Recruits, aged roughly 18 to 100 years, lived in 24 US areas. Membership in each cohort depended on participant-reported clinical history.

J is TRBJ2-6 and V is TRBV5-1; 12 bases map to TRBD1. The receptor's source is a human donor in a cohort exposed to, infected with or recovered from COVID-19 (not recorded which). The donor label of this sample is uncertain. Sequenced input: PBMCs or T cells enriched from blood (not recorded which). The CDR3 sequence is CASSPEGQGAGGANVLTF. CDR3 bases: TGCGCCAGCAGCCCGGAGGGACAGGGGGCGGGTGGGGCCAACGTCCTGACTTTC.